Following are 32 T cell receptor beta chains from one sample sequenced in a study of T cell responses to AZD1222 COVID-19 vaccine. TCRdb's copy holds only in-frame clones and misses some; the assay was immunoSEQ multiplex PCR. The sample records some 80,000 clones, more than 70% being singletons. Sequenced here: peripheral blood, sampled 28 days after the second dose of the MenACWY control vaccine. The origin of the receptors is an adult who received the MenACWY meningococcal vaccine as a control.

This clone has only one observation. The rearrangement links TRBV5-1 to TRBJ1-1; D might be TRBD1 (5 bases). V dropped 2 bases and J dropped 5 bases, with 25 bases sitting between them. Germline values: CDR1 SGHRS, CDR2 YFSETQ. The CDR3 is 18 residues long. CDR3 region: CASSFVLGGLKKMTEAFF. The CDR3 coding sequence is TGCGCCAGCAGCTTTGTTCTGGGGGGACTAAAAAAAATGACTGAAGCTTTCTTT.

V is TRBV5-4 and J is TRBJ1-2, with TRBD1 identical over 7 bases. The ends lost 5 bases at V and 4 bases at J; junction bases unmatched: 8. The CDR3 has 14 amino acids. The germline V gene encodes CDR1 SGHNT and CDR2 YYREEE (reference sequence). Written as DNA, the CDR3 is TGTGCCAGCAGATCACAGGGGTTGTCCTATGGCTACACCTTC. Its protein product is CASRSQGLSYGYTF.

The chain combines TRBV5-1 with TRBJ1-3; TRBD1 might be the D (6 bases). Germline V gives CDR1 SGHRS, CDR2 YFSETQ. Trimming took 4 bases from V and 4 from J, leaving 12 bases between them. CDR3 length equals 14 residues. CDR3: CASSPGVFGNTIYF. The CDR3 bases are TGCGCCAGCAGCCCAGGGGTTTTCGGAAACACCATATATTTT.

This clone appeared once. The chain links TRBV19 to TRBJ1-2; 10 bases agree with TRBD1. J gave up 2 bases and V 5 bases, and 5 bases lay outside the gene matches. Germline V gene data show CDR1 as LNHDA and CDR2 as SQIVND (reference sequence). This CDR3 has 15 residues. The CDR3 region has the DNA TGTGCCAGTAGTCCTCAGGGACAGGGGAACTATGGCTACACCTTC. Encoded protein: CASSPQGQGNYGYTF.

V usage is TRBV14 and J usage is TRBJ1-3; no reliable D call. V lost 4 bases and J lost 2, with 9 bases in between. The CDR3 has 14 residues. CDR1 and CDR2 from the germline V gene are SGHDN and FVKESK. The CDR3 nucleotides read TGTGCCAGCAGCCCCGGAAGGGCTGGAAACACCATATATTTT. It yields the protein CASSPGRAGNTIYF. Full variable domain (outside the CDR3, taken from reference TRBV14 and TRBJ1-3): EAGVTQFPSHSVIEKGQTVTLRCDPISGHDNLYWYRRVMGKEIKFLLHFVKESKQDESGMPNNRFLAERTGGTYSTLKVQPAELEDSGVYFCASSPGRAGNTIYFGEGSWLTVV.

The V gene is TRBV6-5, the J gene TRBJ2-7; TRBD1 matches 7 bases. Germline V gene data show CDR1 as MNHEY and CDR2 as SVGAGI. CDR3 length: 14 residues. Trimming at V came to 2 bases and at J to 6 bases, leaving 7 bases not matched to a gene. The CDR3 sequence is CASSYQAGGFEQYF. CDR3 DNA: TGTGCCAGCAGTTACCAGGCAGGGGGTTTCGAGCAGTACTTC.

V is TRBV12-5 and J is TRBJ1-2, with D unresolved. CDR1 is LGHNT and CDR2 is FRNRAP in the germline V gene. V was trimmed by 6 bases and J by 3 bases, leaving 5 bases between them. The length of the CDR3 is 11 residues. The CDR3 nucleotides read TGTGCTAGTGGCCGCGACTATGGCTACACCTTC. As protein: CASGRDYGYTF.

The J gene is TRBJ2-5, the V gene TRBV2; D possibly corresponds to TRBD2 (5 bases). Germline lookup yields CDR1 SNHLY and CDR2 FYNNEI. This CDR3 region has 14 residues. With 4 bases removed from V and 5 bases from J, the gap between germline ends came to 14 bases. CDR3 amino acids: CASSGEGSLETQYF. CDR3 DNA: TGTGCCAGCAGTGGAGAAGGGAGTTTGGAGACCCAGTACTTC.

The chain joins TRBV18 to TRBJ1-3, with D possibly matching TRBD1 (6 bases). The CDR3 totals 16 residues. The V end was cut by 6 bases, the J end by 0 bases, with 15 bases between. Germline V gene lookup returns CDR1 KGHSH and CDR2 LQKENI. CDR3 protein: CASSQPGQVSGNTIYF. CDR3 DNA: TGTGCCAGCTCGCAACCGGGACAAGTCTCTGGAAACACCATATATTTT.

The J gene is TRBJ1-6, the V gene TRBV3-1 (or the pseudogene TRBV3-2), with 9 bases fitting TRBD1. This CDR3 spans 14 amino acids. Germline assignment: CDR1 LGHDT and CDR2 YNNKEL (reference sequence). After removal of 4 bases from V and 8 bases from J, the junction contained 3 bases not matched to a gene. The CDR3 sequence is CASSPGTGHSPLHF. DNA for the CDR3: TGTGCCAGCAGCCCCGGGACAGGGCATTCACCCCTCCACTTT.

The CDR3 sequence: CAISPTGDSPLHF. The CDR3 bases are TGTGCCATCAGTCCTACAGGGGATTCACCCCTCCACTTT. The V and J genes are TRBV10-3 and TRBJ1-6; 7 bases are a match to TRBD1. The V and J ends lost 5 bases and 8 bases, in that order; junction bases with no gene match: 3. The CDR3 extends over 13 amino acids. Germline-derived CDR1 and CDR2 are ENHRY and SYGVKD.

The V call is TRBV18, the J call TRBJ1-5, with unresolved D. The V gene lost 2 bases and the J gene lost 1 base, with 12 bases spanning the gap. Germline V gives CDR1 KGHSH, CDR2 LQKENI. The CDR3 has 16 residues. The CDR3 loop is CASSPSGVGSNQPQHF. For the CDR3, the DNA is TGTGCCAGCTCACCATCCGGGGTCGGAAGCAATCAGCCCCAGCATTTT. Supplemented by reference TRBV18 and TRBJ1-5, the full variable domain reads NAGVMQNPRHLVRRRGQEARLRCSPMKGHSHVYWYRQLPEEGLKFMVYLQKENIIDESGMPKERFSAEFPKEGPSILRIQQVVRGDSAAYFCASSPSGVGSNQPQHFGDGTRLSIL.

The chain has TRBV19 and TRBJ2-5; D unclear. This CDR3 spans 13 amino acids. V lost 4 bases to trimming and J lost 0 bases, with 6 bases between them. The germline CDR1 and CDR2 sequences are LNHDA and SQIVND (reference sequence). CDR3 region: CASSSGHQETQYF. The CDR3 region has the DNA TGTGCCAGTAGTAGTGGACACCAAGAGACCCAGTACTTC.

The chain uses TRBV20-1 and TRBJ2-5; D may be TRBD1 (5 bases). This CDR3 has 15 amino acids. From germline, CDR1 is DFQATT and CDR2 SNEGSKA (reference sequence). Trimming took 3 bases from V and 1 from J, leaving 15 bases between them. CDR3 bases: TGCAGTGCTAGTGATGGACAATCGAGCCAAGAGACCCAGTACTTC. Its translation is CSASDGQSSQETQYF.

The CDR3 sequence: CASTRGQGNTEAFF. Written as DNA, the CDR3 is TGCGCCAGCACGAGGGGACAGGGGAACACTGAAGCTTTCTTT. The rearrangement links TRBV5-1 to TRBJ1-1, with TRBD1 matching 9 bases. From germline, CDR1 is SGHRS and CDR2 YFSETQ. The V segment lost 6 bases and the J segment 1 base; nucleotides outside the gene matches: 4. The CDR3 is made up of 14 amino acids.

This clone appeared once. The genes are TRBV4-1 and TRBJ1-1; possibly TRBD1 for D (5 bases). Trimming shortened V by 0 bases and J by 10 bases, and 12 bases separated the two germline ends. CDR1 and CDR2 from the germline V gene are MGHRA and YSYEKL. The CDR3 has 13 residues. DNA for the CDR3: TGCGCCAGCAGCCAAGAGGGGGTTCGTGCAGCTTTCTTT. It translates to CASSQEGVRAAFF.

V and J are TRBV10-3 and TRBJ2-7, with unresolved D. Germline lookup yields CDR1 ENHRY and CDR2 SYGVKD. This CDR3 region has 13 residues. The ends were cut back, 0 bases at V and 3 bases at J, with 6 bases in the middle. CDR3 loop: CAISESLDYEQYF. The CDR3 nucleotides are TGTGCCATCAGTGAGTCATTGGACTACGAGCAGTACTTC.

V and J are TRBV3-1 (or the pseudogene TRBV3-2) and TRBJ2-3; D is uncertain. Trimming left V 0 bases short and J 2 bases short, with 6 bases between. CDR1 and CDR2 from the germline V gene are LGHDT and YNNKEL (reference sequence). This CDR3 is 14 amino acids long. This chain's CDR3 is CASSQDWATDTQYF. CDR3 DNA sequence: TGTGCCAGCAGCCAAGATTGGGCCACAGATACGCAGTATTTT.

CDR3 nucleotides: TGTGCCAGTAGTGCTGACAGTCTCAGGGTCCAGTACTTC. This encodes CASSADSLRVQYF. This chain uses TRBV19 with TRBJ2-5, with D possibly matching TRBD1 (5 bases). Trimming cost V 5 bases and J 10 bases, with 17 bases left between them. Germline CDR1 LNHDA, CDR2 SQIVND (reference sequence). The CDR3 loop spans 13 amino acids.

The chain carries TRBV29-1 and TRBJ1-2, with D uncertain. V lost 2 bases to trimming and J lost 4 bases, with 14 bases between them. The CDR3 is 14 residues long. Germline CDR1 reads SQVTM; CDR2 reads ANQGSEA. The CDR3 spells CSVESAENPYGYTF. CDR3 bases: TGCAGCGTTGAATCAGCGGAGAACCCCTATGGCTACACCTTC.

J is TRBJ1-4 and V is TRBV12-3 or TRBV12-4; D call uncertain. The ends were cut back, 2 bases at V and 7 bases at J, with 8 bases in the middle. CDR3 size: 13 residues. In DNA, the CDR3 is TGTGCCAGCAGTTTATCGTCGAGTGAAAAACTGTTTTTT. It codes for CASSLSSSEKLFF.

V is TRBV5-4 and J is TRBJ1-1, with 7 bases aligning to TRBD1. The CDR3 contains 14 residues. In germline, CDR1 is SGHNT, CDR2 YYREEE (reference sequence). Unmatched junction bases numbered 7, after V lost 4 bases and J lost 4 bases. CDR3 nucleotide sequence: TGTGCCAGCAGCAAGGGGACAGTCGGCACTGAAGCTTTCTTT. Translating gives CASSKGTVGTEAFF.

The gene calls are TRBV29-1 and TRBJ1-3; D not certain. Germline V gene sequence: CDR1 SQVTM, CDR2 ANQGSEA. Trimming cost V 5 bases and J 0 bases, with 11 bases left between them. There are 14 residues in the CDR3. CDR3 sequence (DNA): TGCAGCGTTTTACCTTTAGGCTCTGGAAACACCATATATTTT. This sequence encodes CSVLPLGSGNTIYF. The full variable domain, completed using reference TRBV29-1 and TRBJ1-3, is SAVISQKPSRDICQRGTSLTIQCQVDSQVTMMFWYRQQPGQSLTLIATANQGSEATYESGFVIDKFPISRPNLTFSTLTVSNMSPEDSSIYLCSVLPLGSGNTIYFGEGSWLTVV.

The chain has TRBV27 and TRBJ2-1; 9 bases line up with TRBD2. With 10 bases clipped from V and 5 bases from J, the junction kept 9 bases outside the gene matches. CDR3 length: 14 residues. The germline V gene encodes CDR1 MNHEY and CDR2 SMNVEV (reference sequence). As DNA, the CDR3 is TGTGCCACCCAGGGGCGGGGGGGTAACAATGAGCAGTTCTTC. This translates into CATQGRGGNNEQFF.

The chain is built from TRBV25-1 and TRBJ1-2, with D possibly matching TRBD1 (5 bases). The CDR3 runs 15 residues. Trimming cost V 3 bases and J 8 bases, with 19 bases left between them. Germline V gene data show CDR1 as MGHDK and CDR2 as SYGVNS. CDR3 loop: CASSDTGPPVFGYTF. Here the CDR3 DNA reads TGTGCCAGCAGTGACACGGGACCCCCGGTGTTCGGCTACACCTTC.

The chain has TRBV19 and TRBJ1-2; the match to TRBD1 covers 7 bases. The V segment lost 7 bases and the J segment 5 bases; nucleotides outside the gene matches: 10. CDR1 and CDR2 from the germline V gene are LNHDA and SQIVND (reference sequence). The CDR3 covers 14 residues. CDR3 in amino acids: CASNSGTAGYGYTF. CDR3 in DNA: TGTGCCAGTAATTCCGGGACAGCTGGATATGGCTACACCTTC.

This chain's CDR3 is CASTHGANTGELFF. The DNA for the CDR3 is TGTGCCAGCACTCACGGGGCTAACACCGGGGAGCTGTTTTTT. This rearrangement joins TRBV27 to TRBJ2-2; D could derive from TRBD1 or TRBD2 (5 bases each). Trimming took off 7 bases at V and 2 bases at J, with 11 bases between the two ends. From germline, CDR1 is MNHEY and CDR2 SMNVEV (reference sequence). The CDR3 is 14 amino acids.

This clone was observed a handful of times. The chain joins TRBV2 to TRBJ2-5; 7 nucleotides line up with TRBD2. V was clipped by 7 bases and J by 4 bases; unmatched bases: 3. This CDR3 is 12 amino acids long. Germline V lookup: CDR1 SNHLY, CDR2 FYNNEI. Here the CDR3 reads CASNGGGETQYF. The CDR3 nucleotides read TGTGCCAGCAATGGGGGGGGAGAGACCCAGTACTTC.

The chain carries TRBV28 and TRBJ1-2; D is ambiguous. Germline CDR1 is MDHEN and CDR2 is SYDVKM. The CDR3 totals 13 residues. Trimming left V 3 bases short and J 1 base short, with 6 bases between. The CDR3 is CASSFNNNYGYTF. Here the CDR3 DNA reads TGTGCCAGCAGTTTTAACAATAACTATGGCTACACCTTC.

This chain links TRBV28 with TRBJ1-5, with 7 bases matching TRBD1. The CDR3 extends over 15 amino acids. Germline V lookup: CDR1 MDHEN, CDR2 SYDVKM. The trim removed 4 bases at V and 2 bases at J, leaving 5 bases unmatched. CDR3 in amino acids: CASSSGGQRNQPQHF. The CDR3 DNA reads TGTGCCAGCAGTTCAGGGGGACAGCGCAATCAGCCCCAGCATTTT.

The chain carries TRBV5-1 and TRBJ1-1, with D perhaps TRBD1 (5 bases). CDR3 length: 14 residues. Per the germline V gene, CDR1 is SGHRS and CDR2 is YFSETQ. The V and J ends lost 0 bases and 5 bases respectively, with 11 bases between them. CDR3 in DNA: TGCGCCAGCAGCTTGGATGAGGGGAAGACTGAAGCTTTCTTT. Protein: CASSLDEGKTEAFF.

CDR3 sequence reads: CASSFGTVNEKLFF. CDR3 sequence (DNA): TGTGCCAGCAGCTTTGGGACGGTTAATGAAAAACTGTTTTTT. V usage is TRBV5-6 and J usage is TRBJ1-4; TRBD1 is a possible D gene (5 bases). Germline loops: CDR1 SGHDT, CDR2 YYEEEE. V was pared by 2 bases and J by 4 bases, with 9 bases between. The CDR3 is 14 amino acids. The complete variable domain, with remaining parts taken from reference TRBV5-6 and TRBJ1-4, reads DAGVTQSPTHLIKTRGQQVTLRCSPKSGHDTVSWYQQALGQGPQFIFQYYEEEERQRGNFPDRFSGHQFPNYSSELNVNALLLGDSALYLCASSFGTVNEKLFFGSGTQLSVL.